Shown below are 20 T cell receptor beta chains from a single sample sequenced in a study of graft-versus-host responses after intestinal transplantation. Sequencing used immunoSEQ multiplex PCR; TCRdb keeps in-frame clones, though not all of them. The repertoire has over 15,000 clones, about 74% of them found once; the top ten carry around 3%. Intraepithelial and lamina propria lymphocytes were freed from processed graft tissue. This sample comprised ileum tissue, obtained 14 days after transplant. Receptor source: a human patient who received an intestinal transplant, so some T cells may come from the graft donor.

This clone was found a few times. The CDR3 DNA reads as TGCGCCAGCAGCCAGACCCCCGGGACTAGCGGGATATTAGATACGCAGTATTTT. Its protein is CASSQTPGTSGILDTQYF. This chain connects TRBV4-1 to TRBJ2-3; 13 bases map to TRBD2. CDR3 length: 18 residues. Germline assignment: CDR1 MGHRA and CDR2 YSYEKL. V gave up 3 bases and J gave up 5 bases; unmatched junction bases: 11.

The chain couples TRBV11-2 to TRBJ2-3, with 10 bases fitting TRBD2. Germline lookup yields CDR1 SGHAT and CDR2 FQNNGV. This CDR3 spans 15 amino acids. J was trimmed by 7 bases and V by 1 base; bases with no gene match: 5. Here the CDR3 DNA reads TGTGCCAGCAGCTTAGGAACTAGCGGGACTTATACGCAGTATTTT. Encoded protein: CASSLGTSGTYTQYF.

The chain carries TRBV7-9 and TRBJ1-4; 9 bases match TRBD1. CDR1 SEHNR and CDR2 FQNEAQ come from the germline V gene (reference sequence). V was pared by 6 bases and J by 0 bases, with 14 bases of the junction left unmatched. The CDR3 is 19 amino acids. CDR3 protein: CASRDTGGSFIATNEKLFF. The CDR3 DNA sequence: TGTGCCAGCAGGGATACAGGGGGCTCTTTTATTGCAACTAATGAAAAACTGTTTTTT.

In its sample, this clone was seen once. The chain couples TRBV6-5 to TRBJ1-3; D uncertain. CDR3 length: 14 residues. CDR1 and CDR2 from the germline V gene are MNHEY and SVGAGI. The V end lost 7 bases, the J end lost 2 bases, and 12 bases lay between the germline ends. Written as DNA, the CDR3 is TGTGCCAGCATTGAGGACGGAGCTGGAAACACCATATATTTT. It codes for CASIEDGAGNTIYF.

J is TRBJ1-6 and V is TRBV7-3, with D possibly TRBD1 on 6 matching bases. This CDR3 has 14 amino acids. Looked up from germline, CDR1 is SGHTA and CDR2 is FQGTGA. V was pared by 2 bases and J by 5 bases, with 7 bases between. CDR3 sequence (DNA): TGTGCCAGCAGCTTAGGGACAAATAATTCACCCCTCCACTTT. Protein product: CASSLGTNNSPLHF.

V is TRBV6-5 and J is TRBJ1-4; 9 bases are shared with TRBD1. The germline CDR1 and CDR2 sequences are MNHEY and SVGAGI. This CDR3 is built from 13 residues. Trimming at V came to 7 bases and at J to 7 bases, leaving 4 bases not matched to a gene. CDR3 protein: CASITQGAEKLFF. CDR3 sequence (DNA): TGTGCCAGCATCACACAGGGGGCTGAAAAACTGTTTTTT.

The gene calls are TRBV5-1 and TRBJ2-1, with 9 bases aligning to TRBD2. The trim removed 0 bases at V and 4 bases at J, leaving 2 bases unmatched. The CDR3 runs to 15 residues. CDR1 SGHRS and CDR2 YFSETQ come from the germline V gene. DNA for the CDR3: TGCGCCAGCAGCTTGGGGACTAGCGTTTACAATGAGCAGTTCTTC. Amino acid sequence: CASSLGTSVYNEQFF.

The J gene is TRBJ2-5, the V gene TRBV2, with 13 bases that match TRBD2. Per germline, CDR1 SNHLY and CDR2 FYNNEI. CDR3 length: 16 residues. V dropped 6 bases and J dropped 5; count of bases not matched to a gene: 9. This CDR3 is CASSRTSGSTEETQYF. In nucleotides, the CDR3 is TGTGCCAGCAGCAGGACTAGCGGGAGTACGGAGGAGACCCAGTACTTC.

The chain joins TRBV19 to TRBJ1-1; D not certain. The CDR3 loop spans 13 amino acids. Germline V gives CDR1 LNHDA, CDR2 SQIVND (reference sequence). Between the trimmed V and J ends, which lost 3 bases and 5 bases, there was a span of 10 bases. Here the CDR3 DNA reads TGTGCCAGTAGTATGAGCTTAGGAACTGAAGCTTTCTTT. Protein product: CASSMSLGTEAFF.

V and J are TRBV28 and TRBJ1-5; D is undetermined. The CDR3 runs to 15 residues. Trimming took off 3 bases at V and 2 bases at J, with 11 bases between the two ends. Germline CDR1 is MDHEN and CDR2 is SYDVKM. CDR3 sequence (DNA): TGTGCCAGCAGTTTGGCCGGGCTCGGCAATCAGCCCCAGCATTTT. Protein product: CASSLAGLGNQPQHF.

V and J are TRBV28 and TRBJ2-6, with D unclear. CDR3 length equals 15 residues. V dropped 4 bases and J dropped 4 bases, with 11 bases sitting between them. Germline V CDR1 and CDR2: MDHEN, SYDVKM. In nucleotides, the CDR3 is TGTGCCAGCAGTTCCTGGGCCGGAGGGGCCAACGTCCTGACTTTC. Translated: CASSSWAGGANVLTF.

This chain joins TRBV5-1 and TRBJ1-1, with TRBD1 matching over 7 bases. This CDR3 comprises 14 residues. CDR1 is SGHRS and CDR2 is YFSETQ in the germline V gene. With 4 bases clipped from V and 1 base from J, the junction kept 4 bases outside the gene matches. CDR3 in DNA: TGCGCCAGCAGCCTGGGACAGACGAACACTGAAGCTTTCTTT. Encoded protein: CASSLGQTNTEAFF.

This clone showed up just a few times. This sequence joins TRBV2 and TRBJ1-2; D gene unclear. This CDR3 region has 12 residues. The ends were cut back, 2 bases at V and 5 bases at J, with 6 bases in the middle. The germline V gene encodes CDR1 SNHLY and CDR2 FYNNEI. Here the CDR3 reads CASSEQFYGYTF. CDR3 sequence (DNA): TGTGCCAGCAGTGAACAGTTTTATGGCTACACCTTC.

The chain carries TRBV7-9 and TRBJ2-7, with 10 nucleotides matching TRBD2. The J segment lost 2 bases and the V segment lost 5 bases, leaving 9 bases of the junction unmatched. The CDR3 totals 16 residues. Germline assignment: CDR1 SEHNR and CDR2 FQNEAQ (reference sequence). The CDR3: CASSTAESGRAYEQYF. CDR3 nucleotides: TGTGCCAGCAGCACGGCGGAGAGCGGGAGGGCCTACGAGCAGTACTTC.

The gene calls are TRBV27 and TRBJ2-7; D uncertain. Germline CDR1 and CDR2: MNHEY and SMNVEV (reference sequence). CDR3 length: 12 amino acids. V was trimmed by 8 bases and J by 5 bases, leaving 13 bases between them. CDR3: CASFSRPDEQYF. CDR3 in DNA: TGTGCCAGCTTTTCCCGCCCTGACGAGCAGTACTTC.

This clone has just one count. V usage is TRBV5-1 and J usage is TRBJ1-2; D possibly corresponds to TRBD1 (6 bases). This CDR3 region has 14 residues. CDR1 and CDR2 from the germline V gene are SGHRS and YFSETQ. V lost 5 bases to trimming and J lost 3 bases, with 14 bases between them. DNA of the CDR3: TGCGCCAGCAGTGAGGGGGGGAGCCACTATGGCTACACCTTC. It yields the protein CASSEGGSHYGYTF.

J is TRBJ2-7 and V is TRBV9, with D possibly called TRBD1 or TRBD2 (6 bases each). Germline lookup yields CDR1 SGDLS and CDR2 YYNGEE. V lost 0 bases, J lost 2 bases, and 9 bases lay in between. The CDR3 consists of 14 residues. The CDR3 coding sequence is TGTGCCAGCAGCGTAGGGGGGGCCACCTACGAGCAGTACTTC. Residues: CASSVGGATYEQYF.

This clone has just one count. The CDR3 loop is CASSQAGRHYGYTF. The CDR3 coding sequence is TGCGCCAGCAGCCAAGCAGGACGGCACTATGGCTACACCTTC. The chain is built from TRBV4-1 and TRBJ1-2; D ambiguous. The CDR3 sequence is 14 residues long. Germline V lookup: CDR1 MGHRA, CDR2 YSYEKL. Trimming shortened V by 1 base and J by 3 bases, and 9 bases separated the two germline ends.

V usage is TRBV9 and J usage is TRBJ2-1; 7 nucleotides align to TRBD1. Germline trimming cut 4 bases from V and 2 bases from J; bases unmatched to any gene: 6. Per germline, CDR1 SGDLS and CDR2 YYNGEE. This CDR3 region has 15 residues. For the CDR3, the DNA is TGTGCCAGCAGCTCCCGGGACAGAACCTACAATGAGCAGTTCTTC. Protein sequence: CASSSRDRTYNEQFF.

The chain combines TRBV19 with TRBJ1-6, with 10 bases aligning to TRBD1. V lost 1 base, J lost 6 bases, and 3 bases stayed unmatched. This CDR3 has 16 residues. Per germline, CDR1 LNHDA and CDR2 SQIVND (reference sequence). CDR3 DNA: TGTGCCAGTAGTATAGCACGGACAGGGGGTAATTCACCCCTCCACTTT. Its translation is CASSIARTGGNSPLHF.